The present TCR beta chain was sequenced within a study of CD8+ T cells in alopecia areata. As for the study in general: Treated patients were given 5 to 10 mg oral tofacitinib twice daily. Study findings and constraints: One nonresponder leaves baseline CD8+ expansion's link to response uncertain. While patients received tofacitinib, many expanded lesional clones remained present in scalp and blood.

Noted treatment: oral pan-JAK inhibitor, 5-10 mg twice daily. Peripheral blood and lesional scalp punch biopsies came from alopecia areata patients. Extraction of RNA preceded its reverse transcription into cDNA, which served as the sequencing template. Libraries were prepared by immunoSEQ multiplex PCR; TCRdb keeps only in-frame clonotypes and omits some of them. Of more than 150,000 clones in the sample, about 47% were seen once. As to this clone: Its antigen is not known.

CDR3 length equals 15 residues. The germline V and J ends were trimmed by 4 bases and 0 bases, with 10 bases remaining between them. CDR1 SNHLY and CDR2 FYNNEI come from the germline V gene. This sample comprised CD8+ T cells sorted from blood, obtained around week 53, from a patient treated with tofacitinib. The origin of this receptor is a human donor with alopecia areata. V and J are TRBV2 and TRBJ1-5; maybe TRBD1 (6 bases). As DNA, the CDR3 is TGTGCCAGCAGTGGGACAGCTTATAGCAATCAGCCCCAGCATTTT. Translation: CASSGTAYSNQPQHF.